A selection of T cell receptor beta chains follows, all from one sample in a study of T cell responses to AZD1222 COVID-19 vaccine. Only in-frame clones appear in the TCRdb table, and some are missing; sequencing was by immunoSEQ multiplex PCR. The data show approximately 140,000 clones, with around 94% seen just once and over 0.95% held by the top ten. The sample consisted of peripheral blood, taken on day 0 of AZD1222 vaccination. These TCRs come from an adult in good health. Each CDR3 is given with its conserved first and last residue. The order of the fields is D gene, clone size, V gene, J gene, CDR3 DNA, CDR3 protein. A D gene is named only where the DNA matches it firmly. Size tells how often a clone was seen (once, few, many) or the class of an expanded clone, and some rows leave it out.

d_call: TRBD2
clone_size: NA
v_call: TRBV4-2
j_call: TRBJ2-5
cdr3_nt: TGTGCCAGCAGCATTGAAGGAGCGGGGGGGCCTCCAGAGACCCAGTACTTC
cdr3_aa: CASSIEGAGGPPETQYF

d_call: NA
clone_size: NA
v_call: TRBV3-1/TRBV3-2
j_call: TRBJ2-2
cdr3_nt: TGTGCCAGCAGCCCCAGGGGCTACACCGGGGAGCTGTTTTTT
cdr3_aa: CASSPRGYTGELFF

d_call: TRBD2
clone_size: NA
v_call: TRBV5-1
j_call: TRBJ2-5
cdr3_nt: TGCGCCAGCAGCACCAGTAGCGGGGGGGTCGGAGAGACCCAGTACTTC
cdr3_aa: CASSTSSGGVGETQYF

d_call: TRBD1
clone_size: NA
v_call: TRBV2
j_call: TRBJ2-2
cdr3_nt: TGTGCCAGCGTAGGGCAGGGGGCCGAGACCGGGGAGCTGTTTTTT
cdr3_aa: CASVGQGAETGELFF

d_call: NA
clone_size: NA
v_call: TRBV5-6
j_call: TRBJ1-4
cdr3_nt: TGTGCCAGCAGCTTGGCCGGGAGGCGTGAAAAACTGTTTTTT
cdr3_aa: CASSLAGRREKLFF

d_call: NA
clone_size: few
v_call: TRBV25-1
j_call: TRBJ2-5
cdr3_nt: TGTGCCAGCAGACAGGGCGGGGGGACCCAGTACTTC
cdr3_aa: CASRQGGGTQYF

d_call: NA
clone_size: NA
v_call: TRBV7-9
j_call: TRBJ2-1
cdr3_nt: TGTGCCAGCAGCTTAGACCCGGACAATGAGCAGTTCTTC
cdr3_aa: CASSLDPDNEQFF

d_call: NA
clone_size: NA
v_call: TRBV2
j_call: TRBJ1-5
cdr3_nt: TGTGCCAGCAGTGAACGGGGTTTCGGCAATCAGCCCCAGCATTTT
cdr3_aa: CASSERGFGNQPQHF

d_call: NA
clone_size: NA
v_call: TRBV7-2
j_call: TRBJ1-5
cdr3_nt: TGTGCCAGCAGCTTATTGCAGGGCAATCAGCCCCAGCATTTT
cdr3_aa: CASSLLQGNQPQHF

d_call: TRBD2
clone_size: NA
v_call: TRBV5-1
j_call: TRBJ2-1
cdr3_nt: TGCGCCAGCAGCGATGATACCGGGTATAGCGGGGGGGAAGGCGGGCAGTTCTTC
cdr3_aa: CASSDDTGYSGGEGGQFF

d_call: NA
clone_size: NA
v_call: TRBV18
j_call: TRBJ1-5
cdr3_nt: TGTGCCAGCTCGCCGGGGGAGAATCAGCCCCAGCATTTT
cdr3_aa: CASSPGENQPQHF

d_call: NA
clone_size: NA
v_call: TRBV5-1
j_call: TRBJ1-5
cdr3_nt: TGCGCCAGCAGCTTGGGTCCTGACCGGGGGGGTCAGCCCCAGCATTTT
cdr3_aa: CASSLGPDRGGQPQHF

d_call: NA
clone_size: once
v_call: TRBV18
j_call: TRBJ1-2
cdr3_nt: TGTGCCAGCTCACCTAATCCGGGCAACTATGGCTACACCTTC
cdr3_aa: CASSPNPGNYGYTF

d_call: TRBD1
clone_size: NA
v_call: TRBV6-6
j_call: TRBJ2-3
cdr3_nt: TGTGCCAGCAGTTACCCGGGACAGGGAACAGATACGCAGTATTTT
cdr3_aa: CASSYPGQGTDTQYF

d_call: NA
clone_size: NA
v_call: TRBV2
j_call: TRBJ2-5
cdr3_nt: TGTGCCAGCAGTGAAGCAGGGTCCCCAGGGGAGACCCAGTACTTC
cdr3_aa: CASSEAGSPGETQYF

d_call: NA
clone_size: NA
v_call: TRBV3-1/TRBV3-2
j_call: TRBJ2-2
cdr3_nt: TGTGCCAGCAGCCATCCACAGAACACCGGGGAGCTGTTTTTT
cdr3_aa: CASSHPQNTGELFF

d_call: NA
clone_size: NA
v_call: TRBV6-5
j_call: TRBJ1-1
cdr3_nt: TGTGCCAGCAGACTGGCCGGGGGCCCTGAAGCTTTCTTT
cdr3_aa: CASRLAGGPEAFF

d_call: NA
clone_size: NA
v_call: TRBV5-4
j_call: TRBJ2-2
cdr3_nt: TGTGCCAGCAGCTTTAACGGGGGGCTGAACACCGGGGAGCTGTTTTTT
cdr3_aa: CASSFNGGLNTGELFF

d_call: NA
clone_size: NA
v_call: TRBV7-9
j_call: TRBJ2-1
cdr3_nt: TGTGCCAGCAGCTTAGGGCTAGCGAGACCATTCTTC
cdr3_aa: CASSLGLARPFF

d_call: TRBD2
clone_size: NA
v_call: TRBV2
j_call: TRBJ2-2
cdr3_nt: TGTGCCAGCAGTGAAAGAGGCGGGGGGAACACCGGGGAGCTGTTTTTT
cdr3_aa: CASSERGGGNTGELFF

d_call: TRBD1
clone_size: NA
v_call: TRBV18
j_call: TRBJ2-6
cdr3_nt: TGTGCCAGCTCACAGGACAGGGCCGGGGCCAACGTCCTGACTTTC
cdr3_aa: CASSQDRAGANVLTF

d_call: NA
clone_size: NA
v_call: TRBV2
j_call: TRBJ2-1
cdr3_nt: TGTGCCAGCAGTGATGGGACTCTGACATACAATGAGCAGTTCTTC
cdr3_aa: CASSDGTLTYNEQFF

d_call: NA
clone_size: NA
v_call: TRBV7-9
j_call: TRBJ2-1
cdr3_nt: TGTGCCAGCAGCTTATGGTTGGGTTCGGTCAACAATGAGCAGTTCTTC
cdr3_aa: CASSLWLGSVNNEQFF

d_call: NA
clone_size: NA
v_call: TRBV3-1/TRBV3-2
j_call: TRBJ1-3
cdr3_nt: TGTGCCAGCAGCCCCCTTGGACACTCCTCTGGAAACACCATATATTTT
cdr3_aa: CASSPLGHSSGNTIYF

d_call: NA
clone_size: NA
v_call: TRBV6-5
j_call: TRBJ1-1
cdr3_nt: TGTGCCAGCAGTTACCCCGGACAGCAGAACACTGAAGCTTTCTTT
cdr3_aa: CASSYPGQQNTEAFF

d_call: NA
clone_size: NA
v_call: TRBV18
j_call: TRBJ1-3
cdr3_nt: TGTGCCAGCTCACGATCGACCCAATCTGGAAACACCATATATTTT
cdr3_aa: CASSRSTQSGNTIYF

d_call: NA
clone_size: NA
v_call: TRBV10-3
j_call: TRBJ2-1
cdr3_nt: TGTGCCATCAGTGACCTCTACGGGGTGAATAATGAGCAGTTCTTC
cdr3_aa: CAISDLYGVNNEQFF

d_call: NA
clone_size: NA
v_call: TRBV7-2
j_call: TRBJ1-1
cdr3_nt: TGTGCCAGCAGCCCCGCTCCCTCGAGGAACACTGAAGCTTTCTTT
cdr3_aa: CASSPAPSRNTEAFF